What follows are 30 T cell receptor beta chains derived from one specimen sequenced in a study of blood T cells in healthy people across ages. PCR was performed a second time for about 6 to 12 cycles using a sample-barcoded 5' primer and a J-beta primer mix. Each CDR3 protein is one row after TCRdb ran MiXCR on the 5' RACE reads. This table holds 1.4 million or so distinct CDR3 sequences, about 45% found once. The sample was blood. Every receptor here comes from a woman aged 18-29 years in good health.

This clonotype has a handful of counts. The CDR3 coding sequence is TGTGCCAGCAGTATGGGGGGCAATGAGCAGTACTTC. This encodes CASSMGGNEQYF. The chain couples TRBV6-5 to TRBJ2-5; TRBD1 or TRBD2 may be the D gene (6 bases each). The CDR3 runs 12 residues. The V end lost 5 bases, the J end lost 11 bases, and 15 bases lay between the germline ends. Germline V CDR1 and CDR2: MNHEY, SVGAGI.

This clonotype occurred many times. V usage is TRBV29-1 and J usage is TRBJ2-7; D call uncertain. The germline V gene encodes CDR1 SQVTM and CDR2 ANQGSEA. V was cut by 3 bases and J by 5 bases, with 8 bases left in between. The CDR3 spans 11 residues. The chain's CDR3 is CSVDAQDEQYF. The CDR3 nucleotides read TGCAGCGTTGATGCTCAGGACGAGCAGTACTTC.

This clonotype was seen more than once but under ten times. This chain links TRBV10-3 with TRBJ2-3; D remains unclear. The CDR3 runs to 15 residues. CDR1 ENHRY and CDR2 SYGVKD come from the germline V gene. The germline V and J ends were trimmed by 1 base and 1 base, with 9 bases remaining between them. DNA for the CDR3: TGTGCCATCAGTGAGTTTGAGAGAGGCACAGATACGCAGTATTTT. This encodes CAISEFERGTDTQYF.

The chain recombines TRBV20-1 with TRBJ2-3, with 12 bases matching TRBD2. The germline gives CDR1 DFQATT, CDR2 SNEGSKA (reference sequence). This CDR3 is built from 16 residues. With 7 bases clipped from V and 1 base from J, the junction kept 9 bases outside the gene matches. The CDR3 here is CSGSLAGGPGTDTQYF. The CDR3 DNA follows: TGCAGTGGTAGTCTAGCGGGGGGGCCGGGCACAGATACGCAGTATTTT.

This chain uses TRBV20-1 with TRBJ1-6, with a tentative D call TRBD1 (6 bases). Germline values: CDR1 DFQATT, CDR2 SNEGSKA (reference sequence). The CDR3 runs 13 residues. The V end lost 1 base, the J end lost 7 bases, and 8 bases lay between the germline ends. CDR3 DNA sequence: TGCAGTGCTAGAGTGACAGGAAATTCACCCCTCCACTTT. Translated, it gives CSARVTGNSPLHF.

The rearrangement uses TRBV12-3 or TRBV12-4 and TRBJ2-2, with D unclear. V was pared by 6 bases and J by 3 bases, with 8 bases between. CDR3 size: 13 residues. The CDR3 bases are TGTGCCAGCAGCCCCGCCGACACCGGGGAGCTGTTTTTT. Amino acids: CASSPADTGELFF.

Comment on this clonotype: At one end the junction does not follow the germline gene, possibly because of a read error. The chain is built from TRBV12-3 or TRBV12-4 and TRBJ2-3; weak D call: TRBD1 (5 bases). CDR3 length: 15 amino acids. The CDR3 nucleotides read TGTGCCAGCAGTCCGGCCAGGGTAGGCGCAGATACGCTGTATTTT. Its translation: CASSPARVGADTLYF.

The rearrangement joins TRBV20-1 to TRBJ1-2; a weak D match, TRBD1 (5 bases). The CDR3 contains 11 residues. V was cut by 0 bases and J by 8 bases, with 7 bases left in between. Germline V CDR1 and CDR2: DFQATT, SNEGSKA (reference sequence). CDR3 nucleotides: TGCAGTGCTAGAGAAGGGGCCGGCTACACCTTC. Translating gives CSAREGAGYTF.

There are a few counts of this clonotype. The chain employs TRBV7-9 and TRBJ1-6, with 7 positions matching TRBD1. The germline CDR1 and CDR2 sequences are SEHNR and FQNEAQ (reference sequence). The CDR3 is 15 amino acids. Germline trimming cut 2 bases from V and 7 bases from J; bases unmatched to any gene: 5. The CDR3 DNA sequence: TGTGCCAGCAGCTTAACAGGGGATTACAATTCACCCCTCCACTTT. Translation: CASSLTGDYNSPLHF.

The rearrangement joins TRBV7-9 to TRBJ2-3, with D possibly TRBD1 on 5 matching bases. CDR3 length: 17 amino acids. V was pared by 4 bases and J by 2 bases, with 19 bases between. From germline, CDR1 is SEHNR and CDR2 FQNEAQ (reference sequence). The CDR3 reads CASSSPSRLGATDTQYF. The CDR3 DNA is TGTGCCAGCAGCTCGCCTAGTCGGCTAGGGGCCACAGATACGCAGTATTTT. Variable domain in full (rest from reference TRBV7-9 and TRBJ2-3): DTGVSQNPRHKITKRGQNVTFRCDPISEHNRLYWYRQTLGQGPEFLTYFQNEAQLEKSRLLSDRFSAERPKGSFSTLEIQRTEQGDSAMYLCASSSPSRLGATDTQYFGPGTRLTVL.

In this sample, this clonotype turned up once. The chain has TRBV4-1 and TRBJ1-2, with 7 positions matching TRBD1. After removal of 2 bases from V and 5 bases from J, the junction contained 5 bases not matched to a gene. Looked up from germline, CDR1 is MGHRA and CDR2 is YSYEKL. The CDR3 is 14 residues long. CDR3 nucleotides: TGCGCCAGCAGCCAACCAGGACAGGCATATGGCTACACCTTC. It yields the protein CASSQPGQAYGYTF.

Concerning this clonotype itself: A junction boundary mismatches the germline segment, possibly from a read error. The chain recombines TRBV10-2 with TRBJ1-5, with D hard to call. The CDR3 spans 15 residues. Germline CDR1 WSHSY, CDR2 SAAADI. CDR3 loop: CASSELQYSNQPRHF. Written as DNA, the CDR3 is TGCGCCAGCAGTGAGTTACAATATAGCAATCAGCCCCGGCATTTT.

V usage is TRBV9 and J usage is TRBJ1-2, with 7 bases fitting TRBD1. With 4 bases clipped from V and 1 base from J, the junction kept 10 bases outside the gene matches. This CDR3 has 16 residues. The germline gives CDR1 SGDLS, CDR2 YYNGEE. The DNA for the CDR3 is TGTGCCAGCAGCAGACACCGGGACAGCTTTAACTATGGCTACACCTTC. Translated: CASSRHRDSFNYGYTF.

The rearrangement uses TRBV27 and TRBJ2-1; D possibly corresponds to TRBD1 (5 bases). The CDR3 covers 15 residues. The germline V gene encodes CDR1 MNHEY and CDR2 SMNVEV (reference sequence). Trimming stripped 2 bases from V and 6 bases from J, with 14 bases between. The CDR3 DNA is TGTGCCAGCAGTTTAGGTCAGGGCAGACCCAATGAGCAGTTCTTC. It translates to CASSLGQGRPNEQFF.

This chain joins TRBV3-1 and TRBJ2-5; 8 bases are shared with TRBD1. Per the germline V gene, CDR1 is LGHDT and CDR2 is YNNKEL (reference sequence). This CDR3 region has 17 residues. The V gene end was trimmed by 4 bases and the J gene end by 11 bases; junction bases not matched to a gene: 21. This CDR3 reads CASSRRDRGFNYNEQYF. CDR3 DNA sequence: TGTGCCAGCAGCCGCCGCGACAGGGGATTTAATTACAATGAGCAGTACTTC.

This clonotype was seen more than once but under ten times. The rearrangement links TRBV4-3 to TRBJ1-5; TRBD1 is a possible D gene (5 bases). Germline values: CDR1 LGHNA, CDR2 YSLEER. This CDR3 comprises 13 residues. Trimming left V 4 bases short and J 10 bases short, with 14 bases between. CDR3 loop: CASSPTVFGPQHF. The CDR3, as DNA: TGCGCCAGCAGCCCGACAGTTTTTGGACCCCAGCATTTT.

This clonotype showed up just a few times. The chain links TRBV27 to TRBJ2-7; D gene uncertain. V lost 6 bases and J 2 bases, leaving 8 bases between the germline ends. The CDR3 has 12 amino acids. Germline CDR1 and CDR2: MNHEY and SMNVEV (reference sequence). In DNA, the CDR3 is TGTGCCAGCAGAGACACAGCCTACGAGCAGTACTTC. The encoded protein is CASRDTAYEQYF.

The chain links TRBV20-1 to TRBJ2-1; 7 bases agree with TRBD1. Germline loops: CDR1 DFQATT, CDR2 SNEGSKA (reference sequence). After removal of 7 bases from V and 7 bases from J, the junction contained 10 bases not matched to a gene. CDR3 length: 13 residues. In DNA form, the CDR3 reads TGCAGTGGCCGAGACAGGGCGAATAATGAGCAGTTCTTC. It is translated as CSGRDRANNEQFF.

A note on this clonotype: The junction departs from the called germline gene at one end, perhaps through a read error. The V and J genes are TRBV20-1 and TRBJ1-6; 7 bases align to TRBD1. CDR1 is DFQATT, CDR2 SNEGSKA, per germline (reference sequence). The CDR3 sequence is 17 residues long. The CDR3 spells CSAARRQGTAYNSTLHF. In DNA, the CDR3 is TGCAGTGCCGCTAGGCGGCAGGGGACAGCTTATAATTCAACCCTCCACTTT.

V usage is TRBV18 and J usage is TRBJ1-1; a possible D gene is TRBD1 (6 bases). Looked up from germline, CDR1 is KGHSH and CDR2 is LQKENI. V was pared by 1 base and J by 11 bases, with 11 bases between. The CDR3 spans 12 residues. The CDR3 coding sequence is TGTGCCAGCTCACCACAGGGGGGAGAGGCTTTCTTT. This translates into CASSPQGGEAFF.

The chain joins TRBV7-9 to TRBJ2-4; 9 bases line up with TRBD1. From germline, CDR1 is SEHNR and CDR2 FQNEAQ (reference sequence). V gave up 2 bases and J gave up 5 bases; unmatched junction bases: 4. The CDR3 covers 15 residues. Here the CDR3 DNA reads TGTGCCAGCAGCTTACTGGGACAGGGCGAAAACATTCAGTACTTC. Protein sequence: CASSLLGQGENIQYF.

V gene TRBV5-6 combines with J gene TRBJ2-7, with 8 bases matching TRBD1. CDR1 and CDR2 (germline): SGHDT, YYEEEE. The CDR3 contains 15 residues. V shed 4 bases and J 7 bases; nucleotides not matched to a gene: 13. For the CDR3, the DNA is TGTGCCAGCAGCCCCTGGACAGGGCTCTACAATGAGCAGTACTTC. It specifies CASSPWTGLYNEQYF.

This clonotype is a singleton in its sample. Mismatch with germline at one junction end may stem from a read error. V is TRBV12-3 or TRBV12-4 and J is TRBJ1-1; the match to TRBD1 covers 7 bases. The CDR3 extends over 14 amino acids. CDR3 protein: CAGSWDRMNTEAFF. The DNA of the CDR3 is TGTGCCGGCAGTTGGGACAGAATGAACACTGAAGCTTTCTTT.

The chain recombines TRBV24-1 with TRBJ2-3, with D hard to call. This CDR3 is built from 13 residues. In germline, CDR1 is KGHDR, CDR2 SFDVKD. With 0 bases removed from V and 5 bases from J, the gap between germline ends came to 5 bases. The CDR3 DNA reads as TGTGCCACCAGTGATTTGGGCGTAGATACGCAGTATTTT. Translated, it gives CATSDLGVDTQYF.

This clonotype came up a few times. The chain links TRBV20-1 to TRBJ2-1; D uncertain. The CDR3 covers 14 residues. The germline gives CDR1 DFQATT, CDR2 SNEGSKA (reference sequence). V was trimmed by 4 bases and J by 1 base, leaving 11 bases between them. The CDR3: CSATKAGSYNEQFF. In nucleotides, the CDR3 is TGCAGTGCTACGAAGGCAGGTTCCTACAATGAGCAGTTCTTC.

This clonotype has more than one count but fewer than ten. CDR3 region: CASSFGQGSNQPQHF. The CDR3 DNA follows: TGTGCCAGCAGTTTCGGACAGGGTAGCAATCAGCCCCAGCATTTT. The chain links TRBV12-3 or TRBV12-4 to TRBJ1-5; 8 bases map to TRBD1. With V trimmed by 3 bases and J by 0 bases, 1 base remained unmatched. This CDR3 spans 15 amino acids.

In its sample, this clonotype was seen a few times. V and J are TRBV5-1 and TRBJ1-1; no clear D gene. Germline V gene sequence: CDR1 SGHRS, CDR2 YFSETQ. V lost 2 bases, J lost 1 base, and 18 bases lay in between. The CDR3 has 17 residues. In nucleotides, the CDR3 is TGCGCCAGCAGCTTTTATCGTGTTAGGCCGCCGAACACTGAAGCTTTCTTT. It is translated as CASSFYRVRPPNTEAFF.

The rearrangement uses TRBV7-8 and TRBJ2-1, with TRBD2 matching 9 bases. This CDR3 contains 15 residues. Germline trimming cut 4 bases from V and 2 bases from J; bases unmatched to any gene: 3. Germline lookup yields CDR1 SGHVS and CDR2 FQNEAQ. CDR3 nucleotides: TGTGCCAGCAGCTCCCGCGGGGGGGCCTACAATGAGCAGTTCTTC. Encoded protein: CASSSRGGAYNEQFF.

The V call is TRBV29-1, the J call TRBJ2-7; D is uncertain. The CDR3 runs 13 residues. V was shortened by 6 bases and J by 2 bases, with 14 bases between the two germline ends. Per the germline V gene, CDR1 is SQVTM and CDR2 is ANQGSEA. CDR3 sequence (DNA): TGCAGCGTATTTGGAGAGAATACCTACGAGCAGTACTTC. This sequence encodes CSVFGENTYEQYF.

The chain joins TRBV4-3 to TRBJ1-2; D gene uncertain. The CDR3 runs to 14 residues. In germline, CDR1 is LGHNA, CDR2 YSLEER. Trimming stripped 1 base from V and 9 bases from J, with 15 bases between. The CDR3 sequence is CASSQVTGSDSYTF. In DNA form, the CDR3 reads TGCGCCAGCAGCCAAGTCACGGGCTCTGATAGCTACACCTTC.